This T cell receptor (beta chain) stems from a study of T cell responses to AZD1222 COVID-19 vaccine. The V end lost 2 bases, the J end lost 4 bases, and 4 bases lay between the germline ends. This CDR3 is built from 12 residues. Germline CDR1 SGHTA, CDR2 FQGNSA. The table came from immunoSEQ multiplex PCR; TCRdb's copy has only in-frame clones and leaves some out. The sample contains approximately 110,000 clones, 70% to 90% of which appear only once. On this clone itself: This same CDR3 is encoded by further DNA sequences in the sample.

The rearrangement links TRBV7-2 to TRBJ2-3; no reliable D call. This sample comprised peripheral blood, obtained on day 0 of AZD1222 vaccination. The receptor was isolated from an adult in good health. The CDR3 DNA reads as TGTGCCAGCAGCTTAAAAGCAGATACGCAGTATTTT. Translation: CASSLKADTQYF.